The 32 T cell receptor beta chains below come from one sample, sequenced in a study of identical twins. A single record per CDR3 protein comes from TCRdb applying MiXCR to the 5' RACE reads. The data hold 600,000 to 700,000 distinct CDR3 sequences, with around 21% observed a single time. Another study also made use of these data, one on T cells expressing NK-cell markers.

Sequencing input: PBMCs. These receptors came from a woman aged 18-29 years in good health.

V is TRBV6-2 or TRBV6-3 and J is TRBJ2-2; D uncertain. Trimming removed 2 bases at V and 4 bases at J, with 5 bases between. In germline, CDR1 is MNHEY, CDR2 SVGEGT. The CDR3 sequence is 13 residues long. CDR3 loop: CASSYGRTGELFF. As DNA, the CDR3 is TGTGCCAGCAGTTACGGACGCACCGGGGAGCTGTTTTTT.

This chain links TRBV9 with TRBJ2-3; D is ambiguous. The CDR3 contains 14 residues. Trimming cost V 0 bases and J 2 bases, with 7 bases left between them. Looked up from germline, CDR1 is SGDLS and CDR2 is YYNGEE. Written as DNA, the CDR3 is TGTGCCAGCAGCGTAGGAGATTACACAGATACGCAGTATTTT. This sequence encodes CASSVGDYTDTQYF.

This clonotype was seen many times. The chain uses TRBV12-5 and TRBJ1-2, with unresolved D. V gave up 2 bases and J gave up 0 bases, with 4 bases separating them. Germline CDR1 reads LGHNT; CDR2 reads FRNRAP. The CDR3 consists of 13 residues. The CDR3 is CASGLQANYGYTF. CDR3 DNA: TGTGCTAGTGGTTTGCAGGCTAACTATGGCTACACCTTC.

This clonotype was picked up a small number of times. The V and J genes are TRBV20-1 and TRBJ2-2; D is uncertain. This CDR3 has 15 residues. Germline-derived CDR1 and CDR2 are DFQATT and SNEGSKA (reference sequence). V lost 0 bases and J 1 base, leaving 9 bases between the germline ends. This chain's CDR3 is CSAREAPGNTGELFF. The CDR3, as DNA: TGCAGTGCTAGAGAGGCCCCAGGGAACACCGGGGAGCTGTTTTTT.

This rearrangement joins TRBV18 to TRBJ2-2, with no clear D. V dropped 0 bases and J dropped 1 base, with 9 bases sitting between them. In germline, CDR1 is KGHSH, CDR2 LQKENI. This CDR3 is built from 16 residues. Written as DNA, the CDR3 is TGTGCCAGCTCACCACCCTCGACAAGGAACACCGGGGAGCTGTTTTTT. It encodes CASSPPSTRNTGELFF.

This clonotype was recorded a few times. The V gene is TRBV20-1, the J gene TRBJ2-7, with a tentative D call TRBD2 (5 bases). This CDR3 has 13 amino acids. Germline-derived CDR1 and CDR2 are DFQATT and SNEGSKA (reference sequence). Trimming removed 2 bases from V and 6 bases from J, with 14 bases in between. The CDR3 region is CSARLYPRGEQYF. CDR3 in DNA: TGCAGTGCTAGACTCTACCCCCGGGGCGAGCAGTACTTC.

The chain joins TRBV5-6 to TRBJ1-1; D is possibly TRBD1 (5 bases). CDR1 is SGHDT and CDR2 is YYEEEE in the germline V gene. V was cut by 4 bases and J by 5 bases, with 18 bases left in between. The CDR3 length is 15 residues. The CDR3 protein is CASSTVGHQGTEAFF. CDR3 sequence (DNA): TGTGCCAGCAGCACCGTCGGCCATCAGGGAACTGAAGCTTTCTTT.

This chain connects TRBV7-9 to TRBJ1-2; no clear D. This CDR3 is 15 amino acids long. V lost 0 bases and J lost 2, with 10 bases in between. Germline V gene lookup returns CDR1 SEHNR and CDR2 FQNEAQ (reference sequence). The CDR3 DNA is TGTGCCAGCAGCTTAGCTGGACCGAGGAACTATGGCTACACCTTC. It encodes CASSLAGPRNYGYTF.

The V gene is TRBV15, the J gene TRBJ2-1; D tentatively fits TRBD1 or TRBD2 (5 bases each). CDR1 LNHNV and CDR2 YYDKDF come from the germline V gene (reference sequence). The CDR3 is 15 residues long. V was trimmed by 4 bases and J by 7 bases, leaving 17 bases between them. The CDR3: CATSNPGSGGNEQFF. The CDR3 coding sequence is TGTGCCACCAGCAACCCAGGGAGTGGGGGTAATGAGCAGTTCTTC.

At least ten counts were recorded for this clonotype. DNA of the CDR3: TGCAGTATCCTAGCGGTGGGCCAAGAGACCCAGTACTTC. Translating it yields CSILAVGQETQYF. V and J are TRBV20-1 and TRBJ2-5, with 7 bases fitting TRBD2. Trimming removed 8 bases from V and 1 base from J; junction bases left unmatched: 7. Germline loops: CDR1 DFQATT, CDR2 SNEGSKA (reference sequence). The CDR3 covers 13 residues.

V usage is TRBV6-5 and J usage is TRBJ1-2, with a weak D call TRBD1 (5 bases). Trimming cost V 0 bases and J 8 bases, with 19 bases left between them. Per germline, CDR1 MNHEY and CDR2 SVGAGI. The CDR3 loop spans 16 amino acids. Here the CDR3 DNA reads TGTGCCAGCAGTTACTCTTCGGGACCCTATTCGGGGGGCTACACCTTC. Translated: CASSYSSGPYSGGYTF.

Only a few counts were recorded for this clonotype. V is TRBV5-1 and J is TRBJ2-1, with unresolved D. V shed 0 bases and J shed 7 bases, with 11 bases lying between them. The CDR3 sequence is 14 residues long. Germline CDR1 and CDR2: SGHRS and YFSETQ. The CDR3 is CASSLEAAGNEQFF. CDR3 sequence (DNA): TGCGCCAGCAGCTTGGAGGCGGCTGGGAATGAGCAGTTCTTC.

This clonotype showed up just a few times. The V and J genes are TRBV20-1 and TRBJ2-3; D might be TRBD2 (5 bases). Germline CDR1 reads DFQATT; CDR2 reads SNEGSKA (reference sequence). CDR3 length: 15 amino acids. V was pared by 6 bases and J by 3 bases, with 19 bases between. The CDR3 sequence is CSAVDDGRGTDTQYF. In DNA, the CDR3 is TGCAGTGCAGTTGATGACGGCAGAGGGACAGATACGCAGTATTTT.

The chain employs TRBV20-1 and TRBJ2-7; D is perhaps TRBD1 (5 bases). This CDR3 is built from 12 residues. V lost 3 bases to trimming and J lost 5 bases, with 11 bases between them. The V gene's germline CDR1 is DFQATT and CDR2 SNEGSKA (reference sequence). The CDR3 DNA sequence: TGCAGTGCTAGCCAGGGCGGAGACGAGCAGTACTTC. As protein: CSASQGGDEQYF.

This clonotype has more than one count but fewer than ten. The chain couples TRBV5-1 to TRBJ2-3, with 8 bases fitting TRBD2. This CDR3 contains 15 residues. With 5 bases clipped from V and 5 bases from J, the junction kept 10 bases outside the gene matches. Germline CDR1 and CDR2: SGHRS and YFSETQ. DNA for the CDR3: TGCGCCAGCAGGAAAAGTGCGGGGGGCCAAGATACGCAGTATTTT. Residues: CASRKSAGGQDTQYF. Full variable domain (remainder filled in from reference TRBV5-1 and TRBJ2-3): KAGVTQTPRYLIKTRGQQVTLSCSPISGHRSVSWYQQTPGQGLQFLFEYFSETQRNKGNFPGRFSGRQFSNSRSEMNVSTLELGDSALYLCASRKSAGGQDTQYFGPGTRLTVL.

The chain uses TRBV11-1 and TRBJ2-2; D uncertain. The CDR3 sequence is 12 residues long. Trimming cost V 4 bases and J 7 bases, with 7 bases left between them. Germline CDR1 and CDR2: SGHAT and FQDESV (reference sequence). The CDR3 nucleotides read TGTGCCAGCAGCTCCTACGACGGGGAGCTGTTTTTT. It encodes CASSSYDGELFF. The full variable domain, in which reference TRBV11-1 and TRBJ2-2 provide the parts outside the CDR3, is EAEVAQSPRYKITEKSQAVAFWCDPISGHATLYWYRQILGQGPELLVQFQDESVVDDSQLPKDRFSAERLKGVDSTLKIQPAELGDSAMYLCASSSYDGELFFGEGSRLTVL.

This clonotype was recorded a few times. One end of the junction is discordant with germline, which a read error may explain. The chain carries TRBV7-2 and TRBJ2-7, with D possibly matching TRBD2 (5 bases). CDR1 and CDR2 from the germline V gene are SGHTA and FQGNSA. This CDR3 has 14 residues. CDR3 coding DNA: TGCGCCAGCAGCCTCGCCCGAGGAGGTTACGAGCAGTACTTC. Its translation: CASSLARGGYEQYF.

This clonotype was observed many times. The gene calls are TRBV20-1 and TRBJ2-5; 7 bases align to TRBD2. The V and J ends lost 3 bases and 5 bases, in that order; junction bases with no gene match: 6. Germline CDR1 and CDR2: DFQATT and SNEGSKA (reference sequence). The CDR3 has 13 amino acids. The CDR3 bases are TGCAGTGCTAGTTTTCCGGGAGGCGAGACCCAGTACTTC. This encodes CSASFPGGETQYF.

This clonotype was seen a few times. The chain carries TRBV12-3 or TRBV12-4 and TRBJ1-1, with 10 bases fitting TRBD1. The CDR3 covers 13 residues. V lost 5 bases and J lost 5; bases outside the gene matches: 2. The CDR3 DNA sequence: TGTGCCAGCAGTGACAGGGGGCAGACTGAAGCTTTCTTT. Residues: CASSDRGQTEAFF.

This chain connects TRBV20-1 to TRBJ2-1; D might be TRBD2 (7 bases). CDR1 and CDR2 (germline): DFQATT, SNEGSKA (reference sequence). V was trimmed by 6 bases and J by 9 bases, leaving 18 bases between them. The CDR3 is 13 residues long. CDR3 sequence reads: CSAGGGPNSEQFF. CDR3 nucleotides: TGCAGTGCGGGCGGGGGCCCGAACAGTGAGCAGTTCTTC.

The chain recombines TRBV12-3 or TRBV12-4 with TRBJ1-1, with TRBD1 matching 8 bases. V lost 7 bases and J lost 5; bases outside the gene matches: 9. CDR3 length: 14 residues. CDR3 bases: TGTGCCAGCACCAGGACAGGGATGTCGACTGAAGCTTTCTTT. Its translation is CASTRTGMSTEAFF.

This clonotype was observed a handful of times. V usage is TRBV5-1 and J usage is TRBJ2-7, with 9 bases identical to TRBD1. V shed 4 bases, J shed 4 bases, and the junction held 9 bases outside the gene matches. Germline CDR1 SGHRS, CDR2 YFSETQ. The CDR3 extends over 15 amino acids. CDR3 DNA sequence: TGCGCCAGCAGCCGCGCCGGGACAGGGTTTTACGAGCAGTACTTC. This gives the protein CASSRAGTGFYEQYF. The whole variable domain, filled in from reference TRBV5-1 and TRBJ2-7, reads KAGVTQTPRYLIKTRGQQVTLSCSPISGHRSVSWYQQTPGQGLQFLFEYFSETQRNKGNFPGRFSGRQFSNSRSEMNVSTLELGDSALYLCASSRAGTGFYEQYFGPGTRLTVT.

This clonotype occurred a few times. CDR3 loop: CASTVAGGATDTQYF. CDR3 bases: TGTGCCAGCACCGTAGCGGGAGGGGCCACAGATACGCAGTATTTT. The chain recombines TRBV6-2 or TRBV6-3 with TRBJ2-3; TRBD2 matches at 11 bases. The V gene's germline CDR1 is MNHEY and CDR2 SVGEGT. V lost 7 bases, J lost 2 bases, and 5 bases stayed unmatched. The CDR3 contains 15 residues.

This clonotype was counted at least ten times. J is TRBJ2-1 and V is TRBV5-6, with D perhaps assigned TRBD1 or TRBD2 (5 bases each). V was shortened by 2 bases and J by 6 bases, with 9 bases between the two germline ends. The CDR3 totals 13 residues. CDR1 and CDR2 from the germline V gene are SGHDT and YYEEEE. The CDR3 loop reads CASSFWGFNEQFF. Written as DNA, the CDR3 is TGTGCCAGCAGCTTTTGGGGGTTCAATGAGCAGTTCTTC.

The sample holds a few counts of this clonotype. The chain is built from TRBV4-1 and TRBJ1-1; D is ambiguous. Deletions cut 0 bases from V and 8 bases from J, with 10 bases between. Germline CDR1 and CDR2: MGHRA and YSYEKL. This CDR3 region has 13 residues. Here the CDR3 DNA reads TGCGCCAGCAGCCAAGATCGACGAGGGGAAGCTTTCTTT. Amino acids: CASSQDRRGEAFF.

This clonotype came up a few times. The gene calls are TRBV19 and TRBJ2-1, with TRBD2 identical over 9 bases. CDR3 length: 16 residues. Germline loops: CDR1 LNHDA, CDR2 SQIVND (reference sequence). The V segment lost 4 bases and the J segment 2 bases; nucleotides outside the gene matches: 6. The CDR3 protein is CASSNLAGGPYNEQFF. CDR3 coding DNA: TGTGCCAGTAGTAACCTGGCGGGAGGGCCCTACAATGAGCAGTTCTTC.

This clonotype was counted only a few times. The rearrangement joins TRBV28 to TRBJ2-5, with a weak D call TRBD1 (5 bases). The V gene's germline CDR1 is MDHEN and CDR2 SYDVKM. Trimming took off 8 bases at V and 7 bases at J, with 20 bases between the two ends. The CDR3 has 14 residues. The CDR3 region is CASQGSSVQWTQYF. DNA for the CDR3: TGTGCCAGCCAGGGATCCAGCGTGCAATGGACCCAGTACTTC.

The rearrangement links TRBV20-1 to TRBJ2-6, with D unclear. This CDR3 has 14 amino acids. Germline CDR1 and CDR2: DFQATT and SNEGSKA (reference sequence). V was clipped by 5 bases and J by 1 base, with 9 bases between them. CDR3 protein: CSAPVASGANVLTF. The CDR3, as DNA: TGCAGTGCTCCTGTGGCGTCTGGGGCCAACGTCCTGACTTTC.

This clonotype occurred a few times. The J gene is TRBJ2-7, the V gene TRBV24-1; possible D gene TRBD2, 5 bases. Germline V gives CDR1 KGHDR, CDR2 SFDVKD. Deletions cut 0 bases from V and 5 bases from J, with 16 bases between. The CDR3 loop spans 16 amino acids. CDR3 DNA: TGTGCCACCAGTGATTTGGGCCGCGAGCGGCTGAACGAGCAGTACTTC. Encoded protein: CATSDLGRERLNEQYF.

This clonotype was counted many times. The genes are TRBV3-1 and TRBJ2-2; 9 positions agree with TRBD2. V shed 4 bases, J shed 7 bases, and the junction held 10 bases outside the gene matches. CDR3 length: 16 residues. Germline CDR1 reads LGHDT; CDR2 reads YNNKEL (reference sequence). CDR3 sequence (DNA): TGTGCCAGCAGCCTCCTGAGCGGGAGGCTAAGCGGGGAGCTGTTTTTT. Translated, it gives CASSLLSGRLSGELFF.

The CDR3 DNA reads TGCAGTGCTAGAGGGCAGGGCTCTGGGGCCAACGTCCTGACTTTC. Protein: CSARGQGSGANVLTF. The rearrangement links TRBV20-1 to TRBJ2-6; possible D gene TRBD1, 5 bases. The germline gives CDR1 DFQATT, CDR2 SNEGSKA (reference sequence). The V and J ends lost 1 base and 0 bases respectively, with 7 bases between them. The CDR3 consists of 15 residues.

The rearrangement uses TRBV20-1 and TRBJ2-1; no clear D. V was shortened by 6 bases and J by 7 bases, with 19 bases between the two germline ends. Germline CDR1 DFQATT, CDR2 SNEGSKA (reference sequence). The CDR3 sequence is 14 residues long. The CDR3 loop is CSAERRGDGNEQFF. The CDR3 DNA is TGCAGTGCAGAACGCCGCGGCGACGGTAATGAGCAGTTCTTC.